This T cell receptor beta chain was recovered during a study of cytomegalovirus exposure and HLA in healthy donors. General study results and limits: By a later analysis, the bulk of CMV-associated TCR beta chains appeared HLA-restricted. There were some public TCRs occurring in many donors, but most TCR sequences were rare.

A note on this clone: Its matching antigen is unknown.

The germline V and J ends were trimmed by 4 bases and 0 bases, with 7 bases remaining between them. The CDR3 is made up of 14 amino acids. Germline assignment: CDR1 SGHDT and CDR2 YYEEEE. The study ran its PCR with 60 Vbeta and 13 Jbeta primers. Profiling relied on immunoSEQ multiplex PCR, and the TCRdb table lists in-frame clones only, not all of them. The data show around 100,000 clones, 70% to 80% seen once. The sequence derives from a female donor in good health and CMV-seropositive. What was sequenced was PBMCs. This chain joins TRBV5-6 and TRBJ2-2; perhaps TRBD2 as D (5 bases). The CDR3 protein is CASSRGTNTGELFF. The CDR3 region has the DNA TGTGCCAGCAGCAGAGGGACGAACACCGGGGAGCTGTTTTTT.